What follows is one TCR beta chain and its context. Its specific antigen is unknown. Within one base of it there is no much larger clone, and no base qualities were kept. The data stem from a study of TIL therapy for anti-PD-1-resistant metastatic lung cancer (dated by TCRdb to about 2021). The study in broad terms: Tumors were harvested prior to any PD-1/PD-L1 blockade, after which nivolumab was administered to patients, and lymphodepletion, expanded TIL infusion and IL-2 were given to patients who progressed. The cohort was predominantly lung adenocarcinoma, with four EGFR-mutant and two ALK-rearranged tumors, and half of patients were current or former smokers. T cell receptor beta sequencing of tumor and peripheral blood served to follow clonotypes across the tumor, the expanded TIL product, and serial blood samples. Enrolled patients had a median age of roughly 54 years (range about 38-75) and a median tumor PD-L1 proportion score of over 5.5%. A median non-synonymous tumor mutation burden of under 1.9 mutations per megabase was determined across the cohort by whole-exome sequencing. General conclusions and limits of the study: The baseline peripheral repertoire was partially replaced by infused TIL clonotypes, which then decayed over months, and persistence showed no apparent association with response. Because the cohort was highly selected, with more treatment-naive, never-smoker and oncogene-addicted patients than is typical, generalizability is limited. The study protocol defined all tumor marker inferences as exploratory.

V is clipped by 0 bases and J by 2 bases, and the sequence between their germline boundaries is 13 bases long. CDR1 is given as SGDLS and CDR2 as YYNGEE, both from the germline V gene. The CDR3 spans 16 residues, from the cysteine through the phenylalanine. Only the CDR3 region is kept as DNA, spanning 48 bases read in frame from base 1. Sample time point, as interpreted from the label and publication: pre-treatment sample, taken before nivolumab and TIL therapy. Adults with stage 4 NSCLC were enrolled in a dual-center phase I trial from late 2017 to early 2020. The samples were drawn from an open-label, single-arm phase I trial testing tumor-infiltrating lymphocyte therapy combined with nivolumab in advanced non-small cell lung cancer. Blood mononuclear cells from EDTA tubes were isolated by Ficoll gradient, snap-frozen as pellets, and DNA was extracted with a Qiagen mini-prep kit. Using bias-controlled multiplex PCR with the immunoSEQ v3 hsTCRB kit, the TCR beta CDR3 regions were amplified from genomic DNA. TCR libraries were sequenced on an Illumina NextSeq 500 to approximately 2 million read pairs for survey level or roughly 4.5-6 million for deep level. In the source study's methods: The immunoSEQ Analyzer software assigned V, D and J genes, filtered out non-productive sequences, and reported clonality. Repertoires were compared using productive Simpson clonality and Morisita overlap index of productive TRB rearrangements between infused TIL and blood. The absolute count of a clonotype in blood was estimated by multiplying the lymphocyte count by the CD3+ fraction and by the productive frequency of the clone. TCRdb provides this immuneACCESS table in a form limited to in-frame rearrangements. Some clones are lacking; in checked studies, under half of them reflect an unresolved V gene, and why the rest are absent is not known. V and J calls and clone size are as listed in that table; D and trimming were resolved from the DNA. The sample contains under 65,000 clones, roughly four fifths of them found a single time. Roughly 3% of the sample is taken by the ten largest.

The sample was blood, taken at baseline. This clonotype originated in a person between 25 and 80 years old with non-small cell lung cancer. Recombination linked TRBV9 to TRBJ2-3; perhaps TRBD1 is the D gene, with 5 bases matching. The DNA reads TGTGCCAGCAGCGTAGAGGGCAGGGTACACACAGATACGCAGTATTTT. This gives the protein CASSVEGRVHTDTQYF. Full variable domain (CDR3 extended with the reference TRBV9 and TRBJ2-3 proteins): DSGVTQTPKHLITATGQRVTLRCSPRSGDLSVYWYQQSLDQGLQFLIQYYNGEERAKGNILERFSAQQFPDLHSELNLSSLELGDSALYFCASSVEGRVHTDTQYFGPGTRLTVL.